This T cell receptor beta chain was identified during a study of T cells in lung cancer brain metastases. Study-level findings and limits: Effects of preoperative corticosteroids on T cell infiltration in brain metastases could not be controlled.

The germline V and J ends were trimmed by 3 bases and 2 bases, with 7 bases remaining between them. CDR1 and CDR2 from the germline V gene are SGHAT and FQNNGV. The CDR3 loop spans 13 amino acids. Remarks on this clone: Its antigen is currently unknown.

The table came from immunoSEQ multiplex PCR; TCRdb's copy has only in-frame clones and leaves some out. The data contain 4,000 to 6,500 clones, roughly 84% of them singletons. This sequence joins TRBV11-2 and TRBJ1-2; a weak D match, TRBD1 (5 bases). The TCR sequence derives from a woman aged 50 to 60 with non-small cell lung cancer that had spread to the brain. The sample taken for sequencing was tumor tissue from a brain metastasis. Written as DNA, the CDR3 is TGTGCCAGCAGCTTGGGGCGGAACTATGGCTACACCTTC. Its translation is CASSLGRNYGYTF.